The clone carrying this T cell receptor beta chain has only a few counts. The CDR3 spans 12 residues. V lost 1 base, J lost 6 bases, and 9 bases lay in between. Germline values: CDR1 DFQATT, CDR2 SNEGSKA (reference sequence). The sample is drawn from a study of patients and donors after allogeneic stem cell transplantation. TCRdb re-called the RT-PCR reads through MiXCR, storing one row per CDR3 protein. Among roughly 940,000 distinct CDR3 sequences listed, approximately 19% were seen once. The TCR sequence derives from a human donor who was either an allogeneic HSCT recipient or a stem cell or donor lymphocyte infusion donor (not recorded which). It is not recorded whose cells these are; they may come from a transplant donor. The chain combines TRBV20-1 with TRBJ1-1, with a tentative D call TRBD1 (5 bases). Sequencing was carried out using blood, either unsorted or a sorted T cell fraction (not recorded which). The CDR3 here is CSARVPGSEAFF. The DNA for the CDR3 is TGCAGTGCTAGAGTTCCAGGGTCTGAAGCTTTCTTT.